Below are 15 T cell receptor beta chains sequenced from a single sample in a study of T cells in Graves' hyperthyroidism and ophthalmopathy. TCR beta CDR3 regions were amplified from RNA. HTBI primers were employed in a first-round RT-PCR of the TCR CDR3. MiXCR, applied by TCRdb to the multiplex PCR reads, yields one record per CDR3 protein. In the table there are about 680,000 distinct CDR3 sequences, about 35% of which are singletons. The specimen sequenced was blood. These receptor sequences come from a woman between 40 and 50 years old with Graves' hyperthyroidism.

This clonotype has a handful of counts. This rearrangement joins TRBV7-2 to TRBJ2-5; maybe TRBD1 (6 bases). The length of the CDR3 is 16 residues. Trimming shortened V by 3 bases and J by 1 base, and 15 bases separated the two germline ends. CDR1 is SGHTA, CDR2 FQGNSA, per germline. The CDR3 is CASSFSGTTFQETQYF. The DNA for the CDR3 is TGTGCCAGCAGCTTTTCCGGGACAACCTTCCAAGAGACCCAGTACTTC.

The V gene is TRBV9, the J gene TRBJ2-2; D not resolved. Germline lookup yields CDR1 SGDLS and CDR2 YYNGEE. The CDR3 consists of 18 residues. V lost 1 base, J lost 5 bases, and 21 bases lay in between. CDR3 protein: CASSVSFVSASRTGELFF. In DNA form, the CDR3 reads TGTGCCAGCAGCGTATCGTTCGTCTCGGCTAGTCGTACCGGGGAGCTGTTTTTT.

This clonotype was counted many times. This chain links TRBV29-1 with TRBJ2-7; 11 bases are a match to TRBD2. The CDR3 extends over 15 amino acids. Losses at the gene ends were 6 bases for V and 5 bases for J; bases not matched to a gene: 12. In germline, CDR1 is SQVTM, CDR2 ANQGSEA. CDR3 in DNA: TGCAGCGTAGTAGGGACTAGCGGAGCTACCGACGAGCAGTACTTC. It is translated as CSVVGTSGATDEQYF.

The CDR3 sequence: CASSQEVRRNYGYTF. For the CDR3, the DNA is TGTGCCAGCAGCCAAGAGGTTCGACGGAACTATGGCTACACCTTC. V and J are TRBV9 and TRBJ1-2; D is uncertain. This CDR3 region has 15 residues. Per germline, CDR1 SGDLS and CDR2 YYNGEE. Trimming shortened V by 4 bases and J by 2 bases, and 15 bases separated the two germline ends.

J is TRBJ2-5 and V is TRBV10-3, with 9 nucleotides matching TRBD1. Germline assignment: CDR1 ENHRY and CDR2 SYGVKD. CDR3 size: 14 residues. Germline trimming cut 6 bases from V and 5 bases from J; bases unmatched to any gene: 7. The CDR3 DNA sequence: TGTGCCATCAGGAGAACAGGGGGCACCGAGACCCAGTACTTC. As protein: CAIRRTGGTETQYF.

The chain is built from TRBV7-9 and TRBJ2-7; 13 bases are a match to TRBD2. After removal of 5 bases from V and 6 bases from J, the junction contained 4 bases not matched to a gene. The CDR3 sequence is 14 residues long. Germline V gene sequence: CDR1 SEHNR, CDR2 FQNEAQ (reference sequence). The CDR3 nucleotides read TGTGCCAGCAGCGAGGGGACTAGCGGGGTCGAGCAGTACTTC. Translating it yields CASSEGTSGVEQYF. The whole variable domain, filled in from reference TRBV7-9 and TRBJ2-7, reads DTGVSQNPRHKITKRGQNVTFRCDPISEHNRLYWYRQTLGQGPEFLTYFQNEAQLEKSRLLSDRFSAERPKGSFSTLEIQRTEQGDSAMYLCASSEGTSGVEQYFGPGTRLTVT.

This clonotype showed up many times. The J gene is TRBJ1-1, the V gene TRBV29-1; no clear D. Between the trimmed V and J ends, which lost 0 bases and 8 bases, there was a span of 16 bases. Germline V CDR1 and CDR2: SQVTM, ANQGSEA. CDR3 size: 14 residues. The CDR3 coding sequence is TGCAGCGTTGAAGATCGTGGCAGGCTGCCGGAAGCTTTCTTT. Translation: CSVEDRGRLPEAFF.

With respect to this clonotype: A clone one base away is much larger, so this may be a read error. The rearrangement joins TRBV11-2 to TRBJ2-5; D unresolved. The CDR3 covers 14 residues. Looked up from germline, CDR1 is SGHAT and CDR2 is FQNNGV. CDR3 nucleotide sequence: TGTGCCAGCAGCTTAGGGTTACTACAAGGGACCCAGTACTTC. Translated: CASSLGLLQGTQYF.

The chain is built from TRBV7-2 and TRBJ1-1; D ambiguous. V dropped 3 bases and J dropped 1 base, with 12 bases sitting between them. The CDR3 runs to 15 residues. CDR1 and CDR2 from the germline V gene are SGHTA and FQGNSA. CDR3 sequence: CASSLVGEANTEAFF. The CDR3 DNA reads as TGTGCCAGCAGCTTGGTTGGAGAGGCGAACACTGAAGCTTTCTTT.

This clonotype was seen once. The V gene is TRBV10-1, the J gene TRBJ1-3; possible D gene TRBD1, 6 bases. From germline, CDR1 is WNHNN and CDR2 SYGVQD (reference sequence). The ends were cut back, 2 bases at V and 3 bases at J, with 8 bases in the middle. The CDR3 consists of 14 residues. CDR3 loop: CASSEPGDGNTIYF. The CDR3 nucleotides read TGCGCCAGCAGTGAGCCAGGGGATGGAAACACCATATATTTT.

The genes are TRBV12-5 and TRBJ1-4; perhaps TRBD1 as D (6 bases). With 1 base removed from V and 8 bases from J, the gap between germline ends came to 23 bases. The germline V gene encodes CDR1 LGHNT and CDR2 FRNRAP. CDR3 length: 18 residues. The CDR3 region has the DNA TGTGCTAGTGGTTTGGAGGTTTGGGGGGGCGGACACCGGGAAAAACTGTTTTTT. This encodes CASGLEVWGGGHREKLFF.

This chain connects TRBV7-9 to TRBJ1-1; D is unclear. This CDR3 has 15 residues. Germline loops: CDR1 SEHNR, CDR2 FQNEAQ (reference sequence). Trimming took off 5 bases at V and 3 bases at J, with 16 bases between the two ends. In DNA, the CDR3 is TGTGCCAGCAGCCCGCGGGTTTCGCTGGACACTGAAGCTTTCTTT. It is translated as CASSPRVSLDTEAFF.

V gene TRBV13 combines with J gene TRBJ1-6; 11 bases align to TRBD1. Germline V lookup: CDR1 PRHDT, CDR2 FYEKMQ (reference sequence). The J segment lost 9 bases and the V segment lost 5 bases, leaving 12 bases of the junction unmatched. This CDR3 is 17 amino acids long. The CDR3 DNA reads TGTGCCAGCAGCCATCCTGGACAGGGGGCTTTTGCTTCACCCCTCCACTTT. Translating it yields CASSHPGQGAFASPLHF.

This chain links TRBV20-1 with TRBJ2-7, with D possibly being TRBD2 (5 bases). The J call may be mistaken, given a closer DNA end match to TRBJ2-1. The CDR3 is made up of 11 amino acids. CDR1 and CDR2 (germline): DFQATT, SNEGSKA (reference sequence). The CDR3 coding sequence is TGCAGTGCTAGGGGAGATGGTGAGCAGTTCTTC. This codes for CSARGDGEQFF.

The V gene is TRBV30, the J gene TRBJ2-7; unclear D gene. The CDR3 contains 12 residues. The V and J ends lost 1 base and 6 bases respectively, with 10 bases between them. Germline V gives CDR1 GTSNPN, CDR2 SVGIG (reference sequence). The CDR3 sequence: CAWSGSTPEQYF. The CDR3 DNA sequence: TGTGCCTGGAGTGGTTCCACCCCCGAGCAGTACTTC.